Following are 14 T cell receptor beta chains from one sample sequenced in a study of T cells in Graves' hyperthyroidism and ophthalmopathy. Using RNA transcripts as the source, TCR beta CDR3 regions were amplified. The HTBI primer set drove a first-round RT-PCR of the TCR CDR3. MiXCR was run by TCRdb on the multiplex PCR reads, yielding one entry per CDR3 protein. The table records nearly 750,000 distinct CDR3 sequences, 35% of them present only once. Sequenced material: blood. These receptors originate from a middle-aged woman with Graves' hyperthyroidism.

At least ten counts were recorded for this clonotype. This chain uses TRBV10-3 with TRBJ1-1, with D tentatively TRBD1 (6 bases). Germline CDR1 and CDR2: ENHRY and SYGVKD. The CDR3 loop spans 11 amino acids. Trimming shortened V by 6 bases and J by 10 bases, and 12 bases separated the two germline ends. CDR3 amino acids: CAIRGGPRAFF. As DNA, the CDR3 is TGTGCCATCAGAGGGGGACCGCGAGCTTTCTTT.

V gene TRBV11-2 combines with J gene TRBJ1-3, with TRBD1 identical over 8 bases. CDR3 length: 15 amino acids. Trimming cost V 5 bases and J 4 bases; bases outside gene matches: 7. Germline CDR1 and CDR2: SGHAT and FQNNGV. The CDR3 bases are TGTGCCAGCAGCGCCGGACAGGGCTTGGGAAACACCATATATTTT. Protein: CASSAGQGLGNTIYF.

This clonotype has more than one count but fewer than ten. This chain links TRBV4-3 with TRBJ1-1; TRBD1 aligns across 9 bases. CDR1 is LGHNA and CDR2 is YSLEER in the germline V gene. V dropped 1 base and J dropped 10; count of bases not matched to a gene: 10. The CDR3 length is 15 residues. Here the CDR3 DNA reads TGCGCCAGCAGCCAAGTCCGGGACAGGGTCTATGGAGCTTTCTTT. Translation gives CASSQVRDRVYGAFF.

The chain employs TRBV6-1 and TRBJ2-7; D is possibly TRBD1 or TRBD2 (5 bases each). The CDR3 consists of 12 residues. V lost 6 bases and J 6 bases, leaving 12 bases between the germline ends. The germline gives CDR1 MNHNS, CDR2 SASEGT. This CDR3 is CASSPGAGEQYF. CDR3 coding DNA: TGTGCCAGCAGCCCCGGGGCGGGCGAGCAGTACTTC.

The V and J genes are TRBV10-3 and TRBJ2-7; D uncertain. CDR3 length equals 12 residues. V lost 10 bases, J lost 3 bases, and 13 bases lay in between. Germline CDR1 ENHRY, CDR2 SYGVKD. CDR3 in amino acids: CATSPADYEQYF. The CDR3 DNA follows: TGTGCCACATCTCCGGCCGACTACGAGCAGTACTTC.

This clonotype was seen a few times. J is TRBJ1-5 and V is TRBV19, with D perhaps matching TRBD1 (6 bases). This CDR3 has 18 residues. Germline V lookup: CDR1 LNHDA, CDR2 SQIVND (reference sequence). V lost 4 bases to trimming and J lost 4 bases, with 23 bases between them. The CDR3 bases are TGTGCCAGTAGTACCCCCTCCCCAGCAGGGGCAATAAATCAGCCCCAGCATTTT. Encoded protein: CASSTPSPAGAINQPQHF. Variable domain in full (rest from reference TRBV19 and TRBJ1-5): DGGITQSPKYLFRKEGQNVTLSCEQNLNHDAMYWYRQDPGQGLRLIYYSQIVNDFQKGDIAEGYSVSREKKESFPLTVTSAQKNPTAFYLCASSTPSPAGAINQPQHFGDGTRLSIL.

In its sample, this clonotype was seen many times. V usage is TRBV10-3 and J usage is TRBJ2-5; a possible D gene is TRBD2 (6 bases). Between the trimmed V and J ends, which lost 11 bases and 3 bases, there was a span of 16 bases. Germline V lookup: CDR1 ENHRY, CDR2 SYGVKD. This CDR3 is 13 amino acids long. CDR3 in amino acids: CAAAGGPEETQYF. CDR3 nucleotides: TGTGCCGCCGCCGGGGGACCAGAAGAGACCCAGTACTTC.

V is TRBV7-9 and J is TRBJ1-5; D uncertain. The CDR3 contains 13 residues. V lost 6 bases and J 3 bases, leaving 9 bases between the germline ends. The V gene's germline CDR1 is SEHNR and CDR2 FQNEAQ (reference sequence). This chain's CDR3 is CASSLSVNQPQHF. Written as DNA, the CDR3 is TGTGCCAGCAGTTTATCGGTCAATCAGCCCCAGCATTTT.

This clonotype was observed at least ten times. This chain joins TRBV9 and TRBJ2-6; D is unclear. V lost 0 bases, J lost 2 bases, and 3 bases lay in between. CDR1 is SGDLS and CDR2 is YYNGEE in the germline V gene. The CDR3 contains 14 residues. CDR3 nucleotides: TGTGCCAGCAGCGTAGACCCTGGGGCCAACGTCCTGACTTTC. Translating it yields CASSVDPGANVLTF.

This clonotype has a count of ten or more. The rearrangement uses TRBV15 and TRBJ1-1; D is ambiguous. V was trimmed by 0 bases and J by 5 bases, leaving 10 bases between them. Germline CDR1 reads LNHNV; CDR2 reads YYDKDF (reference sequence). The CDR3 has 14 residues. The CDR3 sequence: CATSRDIGETEAFF. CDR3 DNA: TGTGCCACCAGCAGAGATATTGGAGAGACTGAAGCTTTCTTT.

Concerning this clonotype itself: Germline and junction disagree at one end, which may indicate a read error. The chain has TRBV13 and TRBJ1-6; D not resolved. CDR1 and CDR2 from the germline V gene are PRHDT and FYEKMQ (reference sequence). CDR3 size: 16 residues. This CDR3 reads CASSQVLEYYNSPFHF. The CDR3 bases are TGTGCCAGCAGCCAAGTGTTGGAGTATTATAATTCACCCTTCCACTTT.

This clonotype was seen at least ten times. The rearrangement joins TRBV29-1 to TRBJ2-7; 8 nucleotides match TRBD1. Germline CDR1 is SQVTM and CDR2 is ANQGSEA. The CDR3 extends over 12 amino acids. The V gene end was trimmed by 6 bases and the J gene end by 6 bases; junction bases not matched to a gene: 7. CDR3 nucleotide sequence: TGCAGCGTCGGACAGGGTCAAGCCGAGCAGTACTTC. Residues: CSVGQGQAEQYF.

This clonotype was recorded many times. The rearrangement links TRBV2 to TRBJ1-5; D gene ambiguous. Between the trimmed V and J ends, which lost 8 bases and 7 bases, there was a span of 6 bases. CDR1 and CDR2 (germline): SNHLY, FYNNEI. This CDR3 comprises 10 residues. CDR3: CASQSQPQHF. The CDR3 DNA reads TGTGCCAGCCAAAGCCAGCCCCAGCATTTT.

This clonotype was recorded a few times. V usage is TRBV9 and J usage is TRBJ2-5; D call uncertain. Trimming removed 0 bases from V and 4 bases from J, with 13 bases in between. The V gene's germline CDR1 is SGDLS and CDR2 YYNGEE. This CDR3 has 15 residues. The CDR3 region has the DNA TGTGCCAGCAGCGTAGAATTAGGACCCCCAGAGACCCAGTACTTC. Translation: CASSVELGPPETQYF.